This TCR beta chain was captured by sequencing in a study of blood T cell repertoires in COVID-19. The V end lost 0 bases, the J end lost 4 bases, and 17 bases lay between the germline ends. Per germline, CDR1 MGHRA and CDR2 YSYEKL. This CDR3 region has 17 residues. Data came from immunoSEQ multiplex PCR; TCRdb stores just in-frame clones and leaves some out. Of fewer than 200,000 clones detected, under 85% appear once; the ten largest clones hold roughly 12%. Specimen: PBMCs or T cells enriched from blood (not recorded which). The sequence came from a man in his fifties or sixties who had recovered from COVID-19. This chain uses TRBV4-1 with TRBJ2-3; TRBD2 might be the D (5 bases). The CDR3 nucleotides read TGCGCCAGCAGCCAAGATAGGGCCCGCGAGAGGGCAGATACGCAGTATTTT. It translates to CASSQDRARERADTQYF.